Described below is a single T cell receptor (beta chain) sequence and its context. The record originates from a study of blood T cell repertoires in COVID-19. Looking at the study overall: Some COVID-19 samples were acute and others convalescent; all came from the United States, Italy and Spain. PBMCs, B-cell-depleted T cells, or T cells provided the cDNA or gDNA that made up the material.

Authors' methods: Reference gene primer amplification in the assay estimated nucleated cell counts. Generated by immunoSEQ multiplex PCR, the TCRdb table keeps only in-frame clones and is missing some. That table furnishes V, J and clone size, whereas the DNA furnished D and trimming. Of 250,000 to 300,000 clones detected, approximately 87% appear once; the ten largest clones hold about 5%. After removal of 5 bases from V and 5 bases from J, the junction contained 5 bases not matched to a gene. CDR3 length: 13 residues. The germline CDR1 and CDR2 sequences are SGHTA and FQGNSA. The clonotype originates from a man in his fifties or sixties who had recovered from COVID-19. Sequencing was carried out using peripheral blood. The rearrangement links TRBV7-2 to TRBJ1-2, with 7 positions matching TRBD1. Here the CDR3 DNA reads TGTGCCAGCAGCGTCGGGACAGAGTATGGCTACACCTTC. This encodes CASSVGTEYGYTF.